This is a list of T cell receptor beta chains from one sample in a study of vaccination and CD4 T cells after COVID-19. A single record per CDR3 protein comes from TCRdb applying MiXCR to the PCR reads. The sample yields about 4,400 distinct CDR3 sequences, about 21% seen once. No antigen has been assigned to these receptors. Sample: CD4+ T cells from blood, cultured in vitro. The origin of the receptors is a human donor who had recovered from COVID-19. The CDR3 runs from the conserved cysteine through the conserved F or W. Fields, in order: V gene, clone size, D gene, J gene, CDR3 protein, CDR3 DNA. The D gene is left open where the match is weak. Rows give clone size only sometimes, using once, few, many, or a class for an expanded clone.

V: TRBV7-2
size: few
D: -
J: TRBJ2-7
CDR3: CASSLPSQYEQYF
DNA: TGTGCCAGCAGCTTGCCTAGTCAATACGAGCAGTACTTC

V: TRBV7-9
size: few
D: TRBD1
J: TRBJ1-4
CDR3: CASSLVTGSNEKLFF
DNA: TGTGCCAGCAGCTTAGTGACAGGGTCTAATGAAAAACTGTTTTTT

V: TRBV7-3
size: few
D: -
J: TRBJ2-7
CDR3: CASSSANVLHEQYF
DNA: TGTGCCAGCAGCTCGGCGAACGTCCTCCACGAGCAGTACTTC

V: TRBV6-1
size: few
D: -
J: TRBJ1-2
CDR3: CASSRVGQNYGYTF
DNA: TGTGCCAGCAGTAGGGTTGGACAGAACTATGGCTACACCTTC

V: TRBV7-6
size: -
D: TRBD1
J: TRBJ1-1
CDR3: CASSLAGTGDTEAFF
DNA: TGTGCCAGCAGCTTAGCCGGGACAGGGGATACTGAAGCTTTCTTT

V: TRBV19
size: few
D: -
J: TRBJ2-7
CDR3: CASSIGRASYEQYF
DNA: TGTGCCAGTAGTATCGGTAGAGCCTCCTACGAGCAGTACTTC

V: TRBV2
size: few
D: -
J: TRBJ1-6
CDR3: CASRADVGSPLHF
DNA: TGTGCCAGCAGAGCCGACGTTGGTTCACCCCTCCACTTT

V: TRBV6-1
size: -
D: -
J: TRBJ1-1
CDR3: CASSEGFTEAFF
DNA: TGTGCCAGCAGTGAAGGCTTCACTGAAGCTTTCTTT

V: TRBV15
size: medium-sized
D: -
J: TRBJ1-5
CDR3: CATSWTGGSGLNESNQPQHF
DNA: TGTGCCACCAGCTGGACCGGCGGGTCAGGCTTAAATGAGAGCAATCAGCCCCAGCATTTT

V: TRBV18
size: -
D: TRBD1
J: TRBJ2-2
CDR3: CASSPTGANTGELFF
DNA: TGTGCCAGCTCTCCGACAGGGGCGAACACCGGGGAGCTGTTTTTT

V: TRBV7-2
size: -
D: -
J: TRBJ2-5
CDR3: CASSPIGARQETQYF
DNA: TGTGCCAGCAGCCCAATAGGGGCACGGCAAGAGACCCAGTACTTC

V: TRBV29-1
size: once
D: -
J: TRBJ1-1
CDR3: CSAYRDMNTEAFF
DNA: TGCAGCGCCTACAGGGATATGAACACTGAAGCTTTCTTT

V: TRBV2
size: -
D: -
J: TRBJ1-2
CDR3: CASSPQTGTGGYTF
DNA: TGTGCCAGCAGTCCCCAAACAGGGACGGGCGGCTACACCTTC

V: TRBV12-3/TRBV12-4
size: few
D: -
J: TRBJ1-6
CDR3: CASSSLSGDSPLHF
DNA: TGTGCCAGCAGTTCACTGAGCGGCGATTCACCCCTCCACTTT

V: TRBV10-1
size: -
D: -
J: TRBJ2-3
CDR3: CASSESLGGTDTQYF
DNA: TGCGCCAGCAGTGAGTCTCTAGGAGGCACAGATACGCAGTATTTT

V: TRBV6-1
size: medium-sized
D: -
J: TRBJ1-5
CDR3: CASRQGGAQHF
DNA: TGTGCCAGCAGGCAGGGAGGCGCCCAGCATTTT

V: TRBV20-1
size: large
D: -
J: TRBJ1-4
CDR3: CSARGGPGKLFF
DNA: TGCAGTGCTAGAGGGGGCCCCGGAAAACTGTTTTTT

V: TRBV21-1
size: medium-sized
D: -
J: TRBJ1-1
CDR3: CASSNTENTEAFF
DNA: TGTGCCAGCAGCAACACAGAGAACACTGAAGCTTTCTTT

V: TRBV6-2/TRBV6-3
size: -
D: -
J: TRBJ2-3
CDR3: CASGRGSRTDTQYF
DNA: TGTGCCAGCGGCCGGGGATCACGCACAGATACGCAGTATTTT

V: TRBV24-1
size: -
D: TRBD1
J: TRBJ2-5
CDR3: CATSDSRQGEEETQYF
DNA: TGTGCCACCAGTGATTCCCGACAGGGAGAAGAAGAGACCCAGTACTTC

V: TRBV6-1
size: -
D: -
J: TRBJ1-2
CDR3: CASTFGTARGYTF
DNA: TGTGCCAGCACCTTCGGGACGGCGAGGGGCTACACCTTC

V: TRBV12-3/TRBV12-4
size: -
D: -
J: TRBJ2-5
CDR3: CASSLVGGETQYF
DNA: TGTGCCAGCAGTTTAGTCGGCGGAGAGACCCAGTACTTC

V: TRBV12-5
size: few
D: -
J: TRBJ2-3
CDR3: CASVPGTGTDTQYF
DNA: TGTGCTAGTGTGCCAGGGACTGGGACAGATACGCAGTATTTT

V: TRBV5-1
size: -
D: -
J: TRBJ2-7
CDR3: CASSSGRYEQYF
DNA: TGCGCCAGCAGCTCGGGTCGCTACGAGCAGTACTTC

V: TRBV12-3/TRBV12-4
size: -
D: -
J: TRBJ2-5
CDR3: CASSWGAAETQYF
DNA: TGTGCCAGCAGTTGGGGGGCTGCGGAGACCCAGTACTTC

V: TRBV20-1
size: few
D: TRBD1
J: TRBJ2-7
CDR3: CSATRGLSYEQYF
DNA: TGCAGTGCTACCAGGGGGCTCTCCTACGAGCAGTACTTC

V: TRBV19
size: -
D: TRBD2
J: TRBJ2-1
CDR3: CASSRTSVGGEQFF
DNA: TGTGCCAGTAGTAGGACTAGCGTAGGAGGCGAGCAGTTCTTC

V: TRBV2
size: -
D: TRBD1
J: TRBJ1-5
CDR3: CASSRDRDNQPQHF
DNA: TGTGCCAGCAGCCGGGACAGGGACAATCAGCCCCAGCATTTT

V: TRBV12-3/TRBV12-4
size: -
D: -
J: TRBJ2-5
CDR3: CASSRDVRGAQYF
DNA: TGTGCCAGCAGCCGGGACGTGCGGGGTGCCCAGTACTTC

V: TRBV20-1
size: few
D: -
J: TRBJ2-1
CDR3: CSAPSGLTSYNEQFF
DNA: TGCAGTGCTCCATCGGGACTCACCTCCTACAATGAGCAGTTCTTC

V: TRBV5-1
size: few
D: TRBD2
J: TRBJ2-5
CDR3: CASSKYSGGNQETQYF
DNA: TGCGCCAGCAGCAAGTATAGCGGGGGGAACCAAGAGACCCAGTACTTC

V: TRBV30
size: -
D: -
J: TRBJ1-3
CDR3: CAWGSGNTIYF
DNA: TGTGCCTGGGGGTCTGGAAACACCATATATTTT

V: TRBV20-1
size: -
D: -
J: TRBJ2-3
CDR3: CSASQGSSTDTQYF
DNA: TGCAGTGCTTCCCAGGGATCTAGCACAGATACGCAGTATTTT

V: TRBV6-1
size: -
D: TRBD1
J: TRBJ2-7
CDR3: CASSTQRGLGTGTLYEQYF
DNA: TGTGCCAGCAGTACGCAACGTGGTCTAGGGACAGGGACCCTATACGAGCAGTACTTC

V: TRBV6-1
size: -
D: -
J: TRBJ2-6
CDR3: CASSNGQPGANVLTF
DNA: TGTGCCAGCAGTAACGGACAGCCCGGGGCCAACGTCCTGACTTTC

V: TRBV11-2
size: large
D: TRBD2
J: TRBJ2-5
CDR3: CASSPGGTRTETQYF
DNA: TGTGCCAGCAGCCCCGGCGGGACTAGAACAGAGACCCAGTACTTC

V: TRBV6-1
size: -
D: -
J: TRBJ2-5
CDR3: CATDFQTHPGRETQYF
DNA: TGTGCCACCGACTTTCAGACCCACCCCGGGCGAGAGACCCAGTACTTC

V: TRBV20-1
size: -
D: TRBD2
J: TRBJ2-1
CDR3: CSATKTSGNEQFF
DNA: TGCAGTGCTACAAAGACTAGCGGGAATGAGCAGTTCTTC

V: TRBV7-8
size: few
D: -
J: TRBJ1-2
CDR3: CASSLDRSYGYTF
DNA: TGTGCCAGCAGCCTAGACAGGTCCTATGGCTACACCTTC

V: TRBV11-3
size: -
D: -
J: TRBJ2-2
CDR3: CASSFSSNTGELFF
DNA: TGTGCCAGCAGCTTTTCCTCGAACACCGGGGAGCTGTTTTTT

V: TRBV15
size: few
D: -
J: TRBJ2-1
CDR3: CATTVQGGSYNEQFF
DNA: TGTGCCACCACCGTGCAAGGAGGATCCTACAATGAGCAGTTCTTC

V: TRBV11-3
size: few
D: -
J: TRBJ1-1
CDR3: CASSLDQGGKAFF
DNA: TGTGCCAGCAGCTTAGATCAAGGAGGGAAGGCTTTCTTT

V: TRBV5-1
size: -
D: TRBD1
J: TRBJ2-3
CDR3: CASSLGEPIATRDSSTDTQYF
DNA: TGCGCCAGCAGCTTGGGGGAGCCCATTGCGACGAGGGACAGCTCCACAGATACGCAGTATTTT

V: TRBV12-3/TRBV12-4
size: few
D: -
J: TRBJ1-5
CDR3: CASSLTEWGNQPQHF
DNA: TGTGCCAGCAGTTTAACCGAATGGGGCAATCAGCCCCAGCATTTT

V: TRBV15
size: -
D: -
J: TRBJ1-1
CDR3: CATSRDRNRWCTEAFF
DNA: TGTGCCACCAGCAGAGATCGGAACAGGTGGTGCACTGAAGCTTTCTTT

V: TRBV6-1
size: few
D: TRBD1
J: TRBJ1-2
CDR3: CASSRGDSQYGYTF
DNA: TGTGCCAGCAGCAGGGGGGACAGTCAATATGGCTACACCTTC

V: TRBV7-5
size: few
D: -
J: TRBJ2-7
CDR3: CISVPEATREFNEQYF
DNA: -

V: TRBV7-9
size: few
D: -
J: TRBJ2-2
CDR3: CASSLPPGHRVGPGELFF
DNA: TGTGCCAGCAGCCTACCACCGGGACACAGGGTTGGGCCCGGGGAGCTGTTTTTT

V: TRBV20-1
size: -
D: -
J: TRBJ2-7
CDR3: CSAREPRETYEQYF
DNA: TGCAGTGCTAGAGAGCCGAGAGAGACATACGAGCAGTACTTC

V: TRBV3-1
size: -
D: -
J: TRBJ2-2
CDR3: CASRGARGTGELFF
DNA: TGTGCCAGCAGGGGCGCCAGGGGCACCGGGGAGCTGTTTTTT

V: TRBV6-1
size: few
D: -
J: TRBJ1-1
CDR3: CASTMGGEAFF
DNA: TGTGCCAGCACGATGGGAGGTGAAGCTTTCTTT

V: TRBV2
size: -
D: -
J: TRBJ1-1
CDR3: CASSLGMNTEAFF
DNA: TGTGCCAGCAGTTTGGGTATGAACACTGAAGCTTTCTTT

V: TRBV7-6
size: few
D: TRBD1
J: TRBJ2-7
CDR3: CASSFGTGTYEQYF
DNA: TGTGCCAGCAGCTTTGGGACAGGAACCTACGAGCAGTACTTC

V: TRBV12-3/TRBV12-4
size: -
D: TRBD1
J: TRBJ1-2
CDR3: CASSSTGQGKNYGYTF
DNA: TGTGCCAGCAGTTCGACGGGACAGGGGAAGAACTATGGCTACACCTTC

V: TRBV19
size: few
D: -
J: TRBJ1-1
CDR3: CASSFPNTEAFF
DNA: TGTGCCAGTAGCTTCCCGAACACTGAAGCTTTCTTT